This TCR beta chain was sequenced for a study of glioma-infiltrating T cells after dendritic cell vaccination. Study in general: Patients had newly diagnosed or recurrent glioblastoma and received dendritic cell vaccines. Treatment, given 2003 to 2012, was autologous tumor lysate-pulsed dendritic cell vaccination.

The method was immunoSEQ multiplex PCR; TCRdb's version includes in-frame clones alone and lacks a portion of them. The profile covers around 89,000 clones, with 80% to 90% appearing a single time and about 15% taken by the ten largest. Only patients with spare fresh-frozen tumor and over two years of follow-up were included. This sequence was found in a human donor with glioblastoma. The material sequenced was blood, taken before dendritic cell vaccination.

CDR3 bases: TGCAGCGTCCCCGGGCCGATCAGGGGGAAGCCTACGACTAACTATGGCTACACCTTC. As protein: CSVPGPIRGKPTTNYGYTF. V is TRBV29-1 and J is TRBJ1-2; 7 nucleotides match TRBD1. Losses at the gene ends were 6 bases for V and 0 bases for J; bases not matched to a gene: 22. Germline-derived CDR1 and CDR2 are SQVTM and ANQGSEA. The CDR3 contains 19 residues.